Given below is one TCR beta chain in context. As yet, its antigen is unknown. At one of its ends the junction is not consistent with the germline gene, which may arise from a read error. This sample was taken from a study of T cells after posttransplantation cyclophosphamide. Sequencing was performed with immunoSEQ multiplex PCR; in TCRdb, only in-frame clones are kept and a portion is missing. Of 6,000 to 7,500 clones in the sample, 95% to 98% were seen once. Study-wide findings and caveats: Later blood repertoires were often dominated by clones from the donor CD8+ memory compartment. After PTCy, TRB diversity resembled that of CNI/methotrexate controls.

CDR3 length equals 17 residues. Germline V gene lookup returns CDR1 SQVTM and CDR2 ANQGSEA. The sample consisted of memory CD4+ T cells sorted from PBMCs. The sequence was collected from a man between 40 and 49 years old in good health, CMV-negative, and a related stem cell transplant donor. V gene TRBV29-1 combines with J gene TRBJ2-3; 8 nucleotides agree with TRBD2. As DNA, the CDR3 is TGCAGCGTCGAAGGGGCCTACGGGCGGGAGGTCACAGATACGCAGTATTTT. It translates to CSVEGAYGREVTDTQYF.